Shown below are 14 T cell receptor beta chains from a single sample sequenced in a study of blood T cell repertoires in COVID-19. The protocol was immunoSEQ multiplex PCR, while the TCRdb copy is restricted to in-frame clones and leaves out a portion. The sample holds roughly 280,000 clones; roughly 86% are singletons and the top ten take 3.6%. The sample consisted of peripheral blood. The source of these receptors is a man younger than 35 with active or convalescent COVID-19.

This clone turned up a few times. CDR3: CASKEGGASNQPQHF. The CDR3 DNA is TGTGCCAGCAAGGAGGGGGGGGCTAGCAATCAGCCCCAGCATTTT. The gene calls are TRBV6-5 and TRBJ1-5; the D gene is possibly TRBD1 (6 bases). Germline CDR1 and CDR2: MNHEY and SVGAGI. The CDR3 loop spans 15 amino acids. The ends were cut back, 7 bases at V and 0 bases at J, with 13 bases in the middle.

This rearrangement joins TRBV28 to TRBJ2-2; TRBD1 agrees at 11 bases. Losses at the gene ends were 9 bases for V and 8 bases for J; bases not matched to a gene: 14. Germline V gene sequence: CDR1 MDHEN, CDR2 SYDVKM. This CDR3 spans 16 amino acids. This CDR3 reads CASLNGQGATTGELFF. CDR3 nucleotides: TGTGCCAGTCTAAACGGACAGGGGGCAACGACTGGGGAGCTGTTTTTT.

The V call is TRBV3-1 (or the pseudogene TRBV3-2), the J call TRBJ1-4; TRBD1 aligns across 7 bases. V shed 3 bases and J 3 bases; nucleotides not matched to a gene: 1. The CDR3 loop spans 14 amino acids. CDR1 and CDR2 from the germline V gene are LGHDT and YNNKEL (reference sequence). CDR3 amino acids: CASSHRGANEKLFF. The DNA for the CDR3 is TGTGCCAGCAGCCACAGGGGGGCTAATGAAAAACTGTTTTTT.

The chain employs TRBV28 and TRBJ2-7, with TRBD1 as a possible D gene (5 bases). CDR1 is MDHEN and CDR2 is SYDVKM in the germline V gene. V dropped 10 bases and J dropped 0 bases, with 13 bases sitting between them. This CDR3 has 13 residues. The CDR3 sequence: CATLDSSSYEQYF. In DNA, the CDR3 is TGTGCCACTTTAGACAGTTCCTCCTACGAGCAGTACTTC. Variable domain in full (rest from reference TRBV28 and TRBJ2-7): DVKVTQSSRYLVKRTGEKVFLECVQDMDHENMFWYRQDPGLGLRLIYFSYDVKMKEKGDIPEGYSVSREKKERFSLILESASTNQTSMYLCATLDSSSYEQYFGPGTRLTVT.

V is TRBV2 and J is TRBJ2-3; 10 bases fit TRBD2. The CDR3 has 15 amino acids. Germline V gene data show CDR1 as SNHLY and CDR2 as FYNNEI. J lost 9 bases, V lost 5 bases, and 11 bases had no gene match. The CDR3 nucleotides read TGTGCCAGCAGTCTTAGCGGGAGGCCCTCCCCCACGCAGTATTTT. Its translation: CASSLSGRPSPTQYF.

This chain joins TRBV9 and TRBJ2-1; no firm D call. CDR3 length: 15 amino acids. Trimming removed 2 bases at V and 2 bases at J, with 11 bases between. The germline CDR1 and CDR2 sequences are SGDLS and YYNGEE. The CDR3 DNA is TGTGCCAGCAGCGTGTCCGGGTTCCCCTACAATGAGCAGTTCTTC. This sequence encodes CASSVSGFPYNEQFF.

The chain uses TRBV6-4 and TRBJ2-2; the match to TRBD2 covers 7 bases. This CDR3 region has 15 residues. Germline assignment: CDR1 MRHNA and CDR2 SNTAGT. Trimming took 4 bases from V and 6 from J; bases not matched to a gene: 8. CDR3 in amino acids: CASSGEAGKPGELFF. The DNA of the CDR3 is TGTGCCAGCAGTGGAGAAGCGGGAAAACCCGGGGAGCTGTTTTTT.

The chain combines TRBV30 with TRBJ2-1; possibly TRBD2 for D (5 bases). The germline gives CDR1 GTSNPN, CDR2 SVGIG (reference sequence). V lost 2 bases, J lost 12 bases, and 17 bases lay in between. The CDR3 is made up of 13 amino acids. CDR3 region: CAWSSGPRSGQFF. CDR3 in DNA: TGTGCCTGGAGTAGCGGACCTAGGTCGGGGCAGTTCTTC.

The rearrangement uses TRBV6-5 and TRBJ2-3; a weak D match, TRBD2 (5 bases). Trimming pared 2 bases from V and 7 bases from J, leaving 13 bases between. The CDR3 is 14 residues long. Germline V gives CDR1 MNHEY, CDR2 SVGAGI. The CDR3 region is CASSYKASSYTQYF. CDR3 DNA: TGTGCCAGCAGTTACAAGGCTAGCAGTTATACGCAGTATTTT.

The J gene is TRBJ2-6, the V gene TRBV28; D unresolved. The CDR3 extends over 15 amino acids. CDR1 is MDHEN and CDR2 is SYDVKM in the germline V gene. The V end was cut by 6 bases, the J end by 1 base, with 10 bases between. The CDR3 DNA reads as TGTGCCAGCAGAACCACAGAGTCTGGGGCCAACGTCCTGACTTTC. Protein: CASRTTESGANVLTF. Full variable domain (remainder filled in from reference TRBV28 and TRBJ2-6): DVKVTQSSRYLVKRTGEKVFLECVQDMDHENMFWYRQDPGLGLRLIYFSYDVKMKEKGDIPEGYSVSREKKERFSLILESASTNQTSMYLCASRTTESGANVLTFGAGSRLTVL.

The gene calls are TRBV11-3 and TRBJ2-3; 11 positions match TRBD1. Germline values: CDR1 SGHNT, CDR2 YENEEA. Trimming at V came to 5 bases and at J to 6 bases, leaving 7 bases not matched to a gene. The CDR3 extends over 15 amino acids. The CDR3 here is CASSKGQGVSDTQYF. The CDR3 DNA reads TGTGCCAGCAGCAAGGGACAGGGGGTTTCGGATACGCAGTATTTT.

The V call is TRBV5-4, the J call TRBJ1-2, with a weak D call TRBD1 (6 bases). The CDR3 length is 16 residues. CDR1 SGHNT and CDR2 YYREEE come from the germline V gene (reference sequence). V lost 4 bases, J lost 5 bases, and 21 bases lay in between. This CDR3 is CASSGGVTGKGYGYTF. The CDR3 coding sequence is TGTGCCAGCAGCGGTGGGGTTACAGGGAAGGGGTATGGCTACACCTTC.

The genes are TRBV7-9 and TRBJ1-1; a weak D match, TRBD1 (6 bases). Germline CDR1 is SEHNR and CDR2 is FQNEAQ (reference sequence). With 7 bases removed from V and 3 bases from J, the gap between germline ends came to 12 bases. The CDR3 covers 13 residues. Written as DNA, the CDR3 is TGTGCCAGCAAGCGGACAGAGGACACTGAAGCTTTCTTT. Translated, it gives CASKRTEDTEAFF.

This clone was seen more than once but under ten times. The V gene is TRBV4-1, the J gene TRBJ1-1; D gene uncertain. V was shortened by 4 bases and J by 6 bases, with 6 bases between the two germline ends. The CDR3 consists of 11 residues. The germline V gene encodes CDR1 MGHRA and CDR2 YSYEKL. In nucleotides, the CDR3 is TGCGCCAGCAGCCTGGGAGCTGAAGCTTTCTTT. This sequence encodes CASSLGAEAFF.